This TCR beta chain is drawn from a study of cytomegalovirus exposure and HLA in healthy donors. Method: immunoSEQ multiplex PCR; TCRdb's copy keeps in-frame clones and lacks some. The sample has 150,000 to 200,000 clones, roughly 84% seen once. CDR1 is GTSNPN and CDR2 is SVGIG in the germline V gene (reference sequence). The length of the CDR3 is 18 residues. Trimming cost V 7 bases and J 4 bases, with 30 bases left between them. The study drew the donors from its approximately 110-subject validation cohort, separate from the roughly 670-subject first cohort. On this clone itself: Its cognate antigen is unknown.

Points from the study as a whole: There were some public TCRs occurring in many donors, but most TCR sequences were rare. The study recorded about 160 TCR beta chains that were cytomegalovirus-associated. Through in vitro validation, three CMV-associated chains were shown to be specific for CMV antigens.

The TCR sequence derives from a man between 18 and 35 years old in good health and CMV-seropositive. Sequencing was carried out using PBMCs. The genes are TRBV30 and TRBJ2-3, with D perhaps TRBD2 (6 bases). CDR3 sequence (DNA): TGTGCCTCCTCACTCCCATTGCCGGGACTCTCATCAGCAGATACGCAGTATTTT. It yields the protein CASSLPLPGLSSADTQYF.